These T cell receptor beta chains were read from a single sample in a study of T cell responses to AZD1222 COVID-19 vaccine. The assay was immunoSEQ multiplex PCR, and TCRdb's table has in-frame clones only and misses some. The sample includes fewer than 200,000 clones, more than 90% of them seen just once. Sequencing used peripheral blood, obtained on day 0 of AZD1222 vaccination. The receptor source for this set is an adult in good health. Both conserved end residues are trimmed from each CDR3. D genes are given only for firm matches.

J gene: TRBJ1-2
D gene: TRBD1
V gene: TRBV6-5
CDR3 protein: ASSKRQGAYGYT

J gene: TRBJ2-7
D gene: NA
V gene: TRBV5-1
CDR3 protein: ASSSSFRAEQY

J gene: TRBJ2-7
D gene: NA
V gene: TRBV7-9
CDR3 protein: ASSLVHGEQY

J gene: TRBJ1-2
D gene: NA
V gene: TRBV12-3/TRBV12-4
CDR3 protein: ASSQNYGYT

J gene: TRBJ2-3
D gene: NA
V gene: TRBV7-7
CDR3 protein: ASAASSGSTDTQY

J gene: TRBJ1-3
D gene: NA
V gene: TRBV6-5
CDR3 protein: ASSIRDGSGNTIY

J gene: TRBJ2-5
D gene: NA
V gene: TRBV5-6
CDR3 protein: ASSTAGYQETQY

J gene: TRBJ2-7
D gene: TRBD2
V gene: TRBV7-2
CDR3 protein: ASSFRREGGYEQY

J gene: TRBJ1-2
D gene: NA
V gene: TRBV5-1
CDR3 protein: ASSLEGRFYGYT

J gene: TRBJ2-7
D gene: TRBD1
V gene: TRBV4-1
CDR3 protein: ASSQTGSSYEQY

J gene: TRBJ2-5
D gene: TRBD1
V gene: TRBV7-2
CDR3 protein: ASSTGQGLQTQY

J gene: TRBJ2-7
D gene: TRBD2
V gene: TRBV6-1
CDR3 protein: ASTDGGIYEQY

J gene: TRBJ2-5
D gene: TRBD2
V gene: TRBV28
CDR3 protein: ASRTGTSGMGTQY

J gene: TRBJ2-6
D gene: NA
V gene: TRBV30
CDR3 protein: AWNAGAPGANVLT

J gene: TRBJ1-1
D gene: NA
V gene: TRBV9
CDR3 protein: ASSVNGGKTEAF

J gene: TRBJ1-2
D gene: TRBD1
V gene: TRBV5-8
CDR3 protein: ASSPGQGAGGYT

J gene: TRBJ2-7
D gene: NA
V gene: TRBV4-2
CDR3 protein: ASSQDDRGQFTYEQY

J gene: TRBJ1-5
D gene: NA
V gene: TRBV19
CDR3 protein: ASSTTGTNQPQH

J gene: TRBJ2-5
D gene: NA
V gene: TRBV20-1
CDR3 protein: SASDRRQETQY

J gene: TRBJ1-5
D gene: NA
V gene: TRBV6-5
CDR3 protein: ASSLRVGQPQH

J gene: TRBJ2-1
D gene: NA
V gene: TRBV27
CDR3 protein: ASSSLGLNNEQF

J gene: TRBJ2-7
D gene: TRBD1
V gene: TRBV4-1
CDR3 protein: ASSQDDRVGDEQY

J gene: TRBJ2-5
D gene: NA
V gene: TRBV9
CDR3 protein: ASSVLPGAETQY

J gene: TRBJ2-5
D gene: NA
V gene: TRBV7-2
CDR3 protein: ASSPWVGRGETQY

J gene: TRBJ2-2
D gene: TRBD1
V gene: TRBV5-1
CDR3 protein: ASSGQGAVSTGELF

J gene: TRBJ1-2
D gene: TRBD1
V gene: TRBV6-5
CDR3 protein: ASTMTGNYGYT

J gene: TRBJ2-1
D gene: NA
V gene: TRBV12-3/TRBV12-4
CDR3 protein: ASSRLGVNEQF

J gene: TRBJ2-7
D gene: TRBD1
V gene: TRBV3-1/TRBV3-2
CDR3 protein: ASSDNSRQGAYEQY

J gene: TRBJ2-5
D gene: NA
V gene: TRBV2
CDR3 protein: ASSEGSFGETQY

J gene: TRBJ2-7
D gene: NA
V gene: TRBV5-1
CDR3 protein: ASSLAGLSSYEQY

J gene: TRBJ2-2
D gene: NA
V gene: TRBV15
CDR3 protein: ATRKTSGARNTGELF

J gene: TRBJ1-5
D gene: NA
V gene: TRBV5-1
CDR3 protein: ASSSTAGNQPQH

J gene: TRBJ2-7
D gene: NA
V gene: TRBV27
CDR3 protein: ASSFSGPSYEQY

J gene: TRBJ1-1
D gene: NA
V gene: TRBV3-1/TRBV3-2
CDR3 protein: ASSQQATWGGTEAF

J gene: TRBJ2-5
D gene: TRBD2
V gene: TRBV9
CDR3 protein: ASSPGLAWGQETQY

J gene: TRBJ1-2
D gene: NA
V gene: TRBV5-4
CDR3 protein: ASSPIRGSRGGGYT

J gene: TRBJ1-1
D gene: NA
V gene: TRBV19
CDR3 protein: ASAYTLNTEAF

J gene: TRBJ2-7
D gene: TRBD1
V gene: TRBV29-1
CDR3 protein: SVPGQGKNEQY

J gene: TRBJ2-3
D gene: TRBD2
V gene: TRBV18
CDR3 protein: ASSPPGLAETDTQY

J gene: TRBJ1-6
D gene: NA
V gene: TRBV2
CDR3 protein: ASRGQTESPLH

J gene: TRBJ1-1
D gene: NA
V gene: TRBV6-1
CDR3 protein: ASSEWGVTEAF

J gene: TRBJ1-2
D gene: NA
V gene: TRBV24-1
CDR3 protein: ATSDLPPGDGYT

J gene: TRBJ1-5
D gene: TRBD1
V gene: TRBV7-6
CDR3 protein: ASSPDRAGQPQH

J gene: TRBJ1-1
D gene: NA
V gene: TRBV2
CDR3 protein: ASSEGARKAF

J gene: TRBJ1-5
D gene: NA
V gene: TRBV30
CDR3 protein: AWSASSANQPQH